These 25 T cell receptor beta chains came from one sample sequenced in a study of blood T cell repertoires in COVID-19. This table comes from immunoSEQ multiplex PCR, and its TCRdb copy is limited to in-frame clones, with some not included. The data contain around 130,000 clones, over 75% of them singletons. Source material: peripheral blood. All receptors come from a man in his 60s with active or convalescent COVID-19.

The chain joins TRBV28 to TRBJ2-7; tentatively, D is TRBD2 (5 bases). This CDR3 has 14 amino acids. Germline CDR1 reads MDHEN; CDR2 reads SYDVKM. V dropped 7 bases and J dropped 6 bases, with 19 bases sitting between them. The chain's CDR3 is CASTSPPRGSEQYF. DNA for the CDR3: TGTGCCAGCACCTCCCCCCCCCGGGGAAGCGAGCAGTACTTC.

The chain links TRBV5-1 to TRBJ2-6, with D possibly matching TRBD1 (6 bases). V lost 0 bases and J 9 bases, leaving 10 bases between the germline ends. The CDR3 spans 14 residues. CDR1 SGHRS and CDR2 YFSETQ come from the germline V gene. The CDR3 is CASSLGQEHNVLTF. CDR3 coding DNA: TGCGCCAGCAGCTTGGGACAGGAGCACAACGTCCTGACTTTC.

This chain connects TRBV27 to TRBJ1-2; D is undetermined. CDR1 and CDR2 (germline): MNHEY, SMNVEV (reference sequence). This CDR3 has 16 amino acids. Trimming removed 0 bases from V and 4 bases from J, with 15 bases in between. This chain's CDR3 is CASSLSGSPGSYGYTF. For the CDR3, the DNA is TGTGCCAGCAGTTTATCGGGGTCCCCGGGATCCTATGGCTACACCTTC.

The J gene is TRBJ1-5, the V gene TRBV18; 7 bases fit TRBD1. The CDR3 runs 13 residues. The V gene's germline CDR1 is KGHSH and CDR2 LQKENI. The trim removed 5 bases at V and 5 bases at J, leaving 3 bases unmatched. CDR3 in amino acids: CASSGGQDQPQHF. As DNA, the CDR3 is TGTGCCAGCTCAGGAGGACAGGATCAGCCCCAGCATTTT.

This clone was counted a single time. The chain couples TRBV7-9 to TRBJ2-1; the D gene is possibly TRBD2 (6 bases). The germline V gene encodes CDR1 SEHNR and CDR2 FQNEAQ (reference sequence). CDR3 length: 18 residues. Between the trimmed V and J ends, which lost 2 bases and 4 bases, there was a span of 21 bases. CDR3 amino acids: CASSLKGAGKSLYNEQFF. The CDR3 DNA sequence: TGTGCCAGCAGCTTAAAGGGTGCGGGAAAGTCTCTTTACAATGAGCAGTTCTTC. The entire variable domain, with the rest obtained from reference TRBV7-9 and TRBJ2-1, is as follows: DTGVSQNPRHKITKRGQNVTFRCDPISEHNRLYWYRQTLGQGPEFLTYFQNEAQLEKSRLLSDRFSAERPKGSFSTLEIQRTEQGDSAMYLCASSLKGAGKSLYNEQFFGPGTRLTVL.

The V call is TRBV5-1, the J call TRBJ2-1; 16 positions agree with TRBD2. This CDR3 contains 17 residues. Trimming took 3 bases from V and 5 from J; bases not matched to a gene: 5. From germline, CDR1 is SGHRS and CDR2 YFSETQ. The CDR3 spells CASSWGLAGGPDNEQFF. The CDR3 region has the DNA TGCGCCAGCAGCTGGGGACTAGCGGGAGGGCCAGACAATGAGCAGTTCTTC.

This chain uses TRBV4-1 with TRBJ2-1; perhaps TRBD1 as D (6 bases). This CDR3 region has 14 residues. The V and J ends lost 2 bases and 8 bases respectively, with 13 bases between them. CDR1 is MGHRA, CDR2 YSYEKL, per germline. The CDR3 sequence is CASSQMTGSDEQFF. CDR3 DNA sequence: TGCGCCAGCAGCCAAATGACAGGATCGGATGAGCAGTTCTTC.

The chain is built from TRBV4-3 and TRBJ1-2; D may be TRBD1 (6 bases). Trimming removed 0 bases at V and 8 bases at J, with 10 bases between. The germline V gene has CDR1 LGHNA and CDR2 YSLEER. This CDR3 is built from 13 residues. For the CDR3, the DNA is TGCGCCAGCAGCCAAGACAGGGGATGGGGCTACACCTTC. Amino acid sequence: CASSQDRGWGYTF.

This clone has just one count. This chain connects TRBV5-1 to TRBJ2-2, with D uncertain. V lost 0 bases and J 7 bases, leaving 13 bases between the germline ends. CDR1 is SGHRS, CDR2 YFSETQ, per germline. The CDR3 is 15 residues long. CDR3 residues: CASSLDQAYGGELFF. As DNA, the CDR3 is TGCGCCAGCAGCTTGGATCAGGCGTACGGCGGGGAGCTGTTTTTT.

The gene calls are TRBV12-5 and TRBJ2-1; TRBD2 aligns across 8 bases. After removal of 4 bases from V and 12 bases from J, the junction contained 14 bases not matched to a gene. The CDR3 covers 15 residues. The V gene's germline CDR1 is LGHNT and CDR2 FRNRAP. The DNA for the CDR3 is TGTGCTAGTGGTTCCCCGGGGGGGCCGCCTTTCGGGCAGTTCTTC. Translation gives CASGSPGGPPFGQFF.

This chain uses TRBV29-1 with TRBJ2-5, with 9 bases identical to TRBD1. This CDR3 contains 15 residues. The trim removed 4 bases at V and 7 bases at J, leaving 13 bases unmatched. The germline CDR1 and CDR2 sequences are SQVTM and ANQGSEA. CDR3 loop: CSVGPGTGLVGTQYF. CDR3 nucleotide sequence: TGCAGCGTTGGGCCCGGGACAGGGTTGGTTGGGACCCAGTACTTC.

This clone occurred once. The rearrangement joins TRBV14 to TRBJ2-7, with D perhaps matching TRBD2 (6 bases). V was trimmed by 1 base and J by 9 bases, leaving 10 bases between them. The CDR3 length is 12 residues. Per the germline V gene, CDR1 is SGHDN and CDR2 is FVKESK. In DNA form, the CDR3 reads TGTGCCAGCAGCCAAGGCTGGAGGGGGCAGTACTTC. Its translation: CASSQGWRGQYF.

The CDR3 is CASRGEVFRPQHF. CDR3 bases: TGTGCCAGCAGGGGCGAAGTATTCCGGCCCCAGCATTTT. The chain links TRBV28 to TRBJ1-5; D is ambiguous. V was shortened by 6 bases and J by 9 bases, with 15 bases between the two germline ends. Germline V CDR1 and CDR2: MDHEN, SYDVKM. The CDR3 extends over 13 amino acids.

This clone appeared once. The CDR3 DNA follows: TGTGCCAGCAGACAAACTAGCGCCACCCTCCTAGACACAGATACGCAGTATTTT. Its translation is CASRQTSATLLDTDTQYF. The chain joins TRBV7-2 to TRBJ2-3; 7 bases align to TRBD2. V lost 6 bases, J lost 2 bases, and 17 bases stayed unmatched. Germline V CDR1 and CDR2: SGHTA, FQGNSA. The CDR3 consists of 18 residues. The full variable domain, with the rest looked up from reference TRBV7-2 and TRBJ2-3, is GAGVSQSPSNKVTEKGKDVELRCDPISGHTALYWYRQSLGQGLEFLIYFQGNSAPDKSGLPSDRFSAERTGGSVSTLTIQRTQQEDSAVYLCASRQTSATLLDTDTQYFGPGTRLTVL.

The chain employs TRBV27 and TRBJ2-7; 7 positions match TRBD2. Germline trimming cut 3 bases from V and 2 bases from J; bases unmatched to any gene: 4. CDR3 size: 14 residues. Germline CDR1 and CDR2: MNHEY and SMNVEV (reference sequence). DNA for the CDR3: TGTGCCAGCAGTTTTGGCGGGAGCCCCTACGAGCAGTACTTC. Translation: CASSFGGSPYEQYF.

CDR3 nucleotides: TGTGCCAGCAGCTTAGATGGGGGACTAGCGGGAAACGAGCAGTACTTC. Encoded protein: CASSLDGGLAGNEQYF. The chain joins TRBV11-2 to TRBJ2-7; TRBD2 agrees at 13 bases. The germline CDR1 and CDR2 sequences are SGHAT and FQNNGV. This CDR3 contains 16 residues. J gave up 5 bases and V 0 bases, and 4 bases lay outside the gene matches.

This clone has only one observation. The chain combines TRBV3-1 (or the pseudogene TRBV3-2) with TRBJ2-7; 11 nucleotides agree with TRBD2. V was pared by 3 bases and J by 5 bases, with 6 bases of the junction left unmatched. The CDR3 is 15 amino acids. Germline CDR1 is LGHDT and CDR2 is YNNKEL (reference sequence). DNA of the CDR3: TGTGCCAGCAGCCATATAGCGGGAGGGCCCCACGAGCAGTACTTC. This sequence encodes CASSHIAGGPHEQYF.

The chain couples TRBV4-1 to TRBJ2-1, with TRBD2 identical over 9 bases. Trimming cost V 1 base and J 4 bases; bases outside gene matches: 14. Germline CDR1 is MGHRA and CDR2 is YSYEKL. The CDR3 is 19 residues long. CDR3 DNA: TGCGCCAGCAGCCAAGGGCTCGGCAGACTAGCGGAAATGTACAATGAGCAGTTCTTC. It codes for CASSQGLGRLAEMYNEQFF.

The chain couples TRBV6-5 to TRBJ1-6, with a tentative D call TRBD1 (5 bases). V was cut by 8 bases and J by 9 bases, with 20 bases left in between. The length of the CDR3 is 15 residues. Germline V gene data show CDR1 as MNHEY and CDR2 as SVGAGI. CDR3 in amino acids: CASQDKKISGSPLHF. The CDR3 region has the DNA TGTGCCAGCCAGGACAAAAAAATAAGTGGTTCACCCCTCCACTTT.

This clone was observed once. The CDR3 loop reads CASSQDPDNEQFF. Written as DNA, the CDR3 is TGTGCCAGCAGCCAAGATCCCGACAATGAGCAGTTCTTC. The V call is TRBV4-2, the J call TRBJ2-1; D is uncertain. The CDR3 totals 13 residues. The V gene's germline CDR1 is LGHNA and CDR2 YNFKEQ. The V gene lost 0 bases and the J gene lost 5 bases, with 5 bases spanning the gap.

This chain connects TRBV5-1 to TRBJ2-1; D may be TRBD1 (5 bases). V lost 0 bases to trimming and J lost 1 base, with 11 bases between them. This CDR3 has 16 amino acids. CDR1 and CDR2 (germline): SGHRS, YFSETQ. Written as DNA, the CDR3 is TGCGCCAGCAGCTTGGCGCAGGGTCGTTCCTACAATGAGCAGTTCTTC. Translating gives CASSLAQGRSYNEQFF.

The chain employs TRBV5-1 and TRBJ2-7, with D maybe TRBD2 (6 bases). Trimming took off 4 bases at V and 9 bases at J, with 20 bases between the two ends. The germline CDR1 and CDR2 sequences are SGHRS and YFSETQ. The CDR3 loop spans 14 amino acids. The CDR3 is CASSPGGDRSGQYF. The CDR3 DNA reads TGCGCCAGCAGCCCTGGCGGGGATCGGAGCGGGCAGTACTTC.

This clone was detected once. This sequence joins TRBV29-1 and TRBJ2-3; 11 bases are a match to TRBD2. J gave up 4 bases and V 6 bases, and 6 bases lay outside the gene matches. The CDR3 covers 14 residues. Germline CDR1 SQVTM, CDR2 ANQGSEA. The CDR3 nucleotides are TGCAGCGTGGGGACTAGCGGCGTTTCAGATACGCAGTATTTT. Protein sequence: CSVGTSGVSDTQYF.

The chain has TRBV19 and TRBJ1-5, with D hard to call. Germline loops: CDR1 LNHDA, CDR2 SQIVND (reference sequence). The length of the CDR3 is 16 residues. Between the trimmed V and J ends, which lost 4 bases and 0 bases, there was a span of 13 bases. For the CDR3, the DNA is TGTGCCAGTAGTACCCGGGTGAGAGATAGCAATCAGCCCCAGCATTTT. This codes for CASSTRVRDSNQPQHF.

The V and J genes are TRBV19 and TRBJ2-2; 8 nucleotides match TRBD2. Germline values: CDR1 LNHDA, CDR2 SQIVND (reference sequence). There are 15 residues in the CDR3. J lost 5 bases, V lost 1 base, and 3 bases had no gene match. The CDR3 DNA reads TGTGCCAGTAGTATAGTCGGCGGGAGGACCGGGGAGCTGTTTTTT. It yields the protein CASSIVGGRTGELFF.